The 17 T cell receptor beta chains in this list originate from one sample, sequenced in a study of glioma-infiltrating T cells after dendritic cell vaccination. Time point in this sample: after dendritic cell vaccination, including at tumor progression/relapse. Clones were sequenced by immunoSEQ multiplex PCR, and TCRdb holds only the in-frame ones, with some missing. The data hold about 50,000 clones, with approximately 91% observed a single time. Material: blood, obtained after dendritic cell vaccination. Receptor source: a human donor with glioblastoma.

This clone was seen more than once but under ten times. The chain carries TRBV7-2 and TRBJ2-3, with 10 bases matching TRBD1. J lost 4 bases, V lost 6 bases, and 4 bases had no gene match. Germline CDR1 SGHTA, CDR2 FQGNSA. The CDR3 has 14 residues. DNA for the CDR3: TGTGCCAGCAGTTTGGACAGGGGGTCAGATACGCAGTATTTT. Translated, it gives CASSLDRGSDTQYF. The full variable domain, in which reference TRBV7-2 and TRBJ2-3 provide the parts outside the CDR3, is GAGVSQSPSNKVTEKGKDVELRCDPISGHTALYWYRQSLGQGLEFLIYFQGNSAPDKSGLPSDRFSAERTGGSVSTLTIQRTQQEDSAVYLCASSLDRGSDTQYFGPGTRLTVL.

The chain carries TRBV5-5 and TRBJ1-1; tentatively, D is TRBD1 (6 bases). The germline CDR1 and CDR2 sequences are SGHKS and YYEKEE (reference sequence). This CDR3 contains 13 residues. Between the trimmed V and J ends, which lost 4 bases and 1 base, there was a span of 8 bases. The CDR3 loop is CASSPRGNTEAFF. CDR3 sequence (DNA): TGTGCCAGCAGCCCCAGGGGGAACACTGAAGCTTTCTTT.

This chain joins TRBV6-6 and TRBJ1-3; no clear D gene. The length of the CDR3 is 16 residues. Germline V lookup: CDR1 MNHNY, CDR2 SVGAGI (reference sequence). V was cut by 5 bases and J by 0 bases, with 14 bases left in between. DNA for the CDR3: TGTGCCAGCAGTCCGGGAAGGGTCTACTCTGGAAACACCATATATTTT. Translated, it gives CASSPGRVYSGNTIYF.

This chain joins TRBV10-3 and TRBJ1-1; D may be TRBD1 (5 bases). Deletions cut 10 bases from V and 1 base from J, with 16 bases between. The germline CDR1 and CDR2 sequences are ENHRY and SYGVKD. The CDR3 is made up of 14 amino acids. CDR3: CATGTAGKNTEAFF. In nucleotides, the CDR3 is TGTGCCACCGGGACTGCGGGGAAGAACACTGAAGCTTTCTTT.

The rearrangement uses TRBV29-1 and TRBJ2-3; TRBD2 agrees at 13 bases. This CDR3 is built from 19 residues. CDR1 is SQVTM, CDR2 ANQGSEA, per germline. The V and J ends lost 4 bases and 4 bases, in that order; junction bases with no gene match: 17. The CDR3 region has the DNA TGCAGCGTTGTGAAATGGACTAGCGGGAGTTTTACACGACCAGATACGCAGTATTTT. Its protein product is CSVVKWTSGSFTRPDTQYF.

The chain carries TRBV5-6 and TRBJ1-2; D might be TRBD1 (5 bases). The CDR3 is 14 amino acids. Trimming cost V 4 bases and J 8 bases, with 18 bases left between them. Germline V CDR1 and CDR2: SGHDT, YYEEEE. The CDR3 DNA is TGTGCCAGCAGCCTGGGCCCTAAAGACAGCGGCTACACCTTC. This gives the protein CASSLGPKDSGYTF.

The chain uses TRBV25-1 and TRBJ2-1, with 8 nucleotides matching TRBD2. The CDR3 extends over 17 amino acids. Per germline, CDR1 MGHDK and CDR2 SYGVNS. J was trimmed by 7 bases and V by 0 bases; bases with no gene match: 11. The CDR3, as DNA: TGTGCCAGCAGTGAATACCCCGGGGGGGAGGGCCAGAATGAGCAGTTCTTC. Protein product: CASSEYPGGEGQNEQFF.

V is TRBV5-1 and J is TRBJ2-7; 7 bases fit TRBD2. With V trimmed by 0 bases and J by 5 bases, 8 bases remained unmatched. Germline V gives CDR1 SGHRS, CDR2 YFSETQ. The length of the CDR3 is 15 residues. CDR3 bases: TGCGCCAGCAGCTTGGGAGGCGGGAGTAGCAACGAGCAGTACTTC. It is translated as CASSLGGGSSNEQYF. Drawing the rest from reference TRBV5-1 and TRBJ2-7, the complete variable domain is KAGVTQTPRYLIKTRGQQVTLSCSPISGHRSVSWYQQTPGQGLQFLFEYFSETQRNKGNFPGRFSGRQFSNSRSEMNVSTLELGDSALYLCASSLGGGSSNEQYFGPGTRLTVT.

The chain combines TRBV7-8 with TRBJ1-1; D ambiguous. V gave up 6 bases and J gave up 2 bases, with 16 bases separating them. CDR1 SGHVS and CDR2 FQNEAQ come from the germline V gene. This CDR3 has 15 residues. The CDR3: CASRPLRELNTEAFF. CDR3 DNA: TGTGCCAGCAGACCGTTACGGGAGCTCAACACTGAAGCTTTCTTT.

CDR3 amino acids: CASSHRTSGSYEQYF. CDR3 DNA: TGTGCCAGCAGCCACCGGACTAGCGGGAGCTACGAGCAGTACTTC. The chain joins TRBV5-4 to TRBJ2-7, with TRBD2 identical over 13 bases. The CDR3 runs to 15 residues. With V trimmed by 4 bases and J by 3 bases, 4 bases remained unmatched. The germline CDR1 and CDR2 sequences are SGHNT and YYREEE (reference sequence).

This clone was found once. The V call is TRBV6-5, the J call TRBJ2-7; 7 nucleotides match TRBD2. Germline V gives CDR1 MNHEY, CDR2 SVGAGI. V lost 10 bases to trimming and J lost 2 bases; unmatched junction nucleotides: 11. This CDR3 has 14 amino acids. CDR3 in DNA: TGTGCCATCCAAGCGGGACCACCCGCCTACGAGCAGTACTTC. Protein product: CAIQAGPPAYEQYF.

The rearrangement joins TRBV27 to TRBJ2-7, with 9 bases that match TRBD1. The CDR3 runs 15 residues. V trimming: 7 bases; J trimming: 0 bases; junction bases outside the gene matches: 7. Germline CDR1 reads MNHEY; CDR2 reads SMNVEV (reference sequence). The CDR3 DNA is TGTGCCAGCAACTACCGACAGGGGGGCTCCTACGAGCAGTACTTC. This sequence encodes CASNYRQGGSYEQYF.

The V gene is TRBV28, the J gene TRBJ2-5, with 12 bases aligning to TRBD1. From germline, CDR1 is MDHEN and CDR2 SYDVKM. The CDR3 runs 16 residues. The junction had 10 bases not matched to a gene; V was cut back by 5 bases and J by 6 bases. CDR3 nucleotides: TGTGCCAGCAGTATCCCGGGACAGGGGGCTCCGAAGACCCAGTACTTC. This translates into CASSIPGQGAPKTQYF.

V and J are TRBV28 and TRBJ2-1, with TRBD1 matching 7 bases. The CDR3 spans 13 residues. With 5 bases clipped from V and 7 bases from J, the junction kept 5 bases outside the gene matches. The germline gives CDR1 MDHEN, CDR2 SYDVKM. The CDR3 here is CASSTGVRNEQFF. In DNA, the CDR3 is TGTGCCAGCAGTACAGGGGTAAGAAATGAGCAGTTCTTC.

The genes are TRBV15 and TRBJ2-2; D is undetermined. Germline CDR1 LNHNV, CDR2 YYDKDF (reference sequence). The CDR3 is 17 amino acids. V gave up 0 bases and J gave up 4 bases, with 15 bases separating them. The DNA of the CDR3 is TGTGCCACCAGCAGAGATTTGATGGGCCGTGGCACCGGGGAGCTGTTTTTT. This gives the protein CATSRDLMGRGTGELFF.

The gene calls are TRBV4-2 and TRBJ1-5, with D possibly matching TRBD1 (6 bases). The CDR3 is 19 amino acids. CDR1 is LGHNA, CDR2 YNFKEQ, per germline. Deletions cut 0 bases from V and 0 bases from J, with 18 bases between. DNA of the CDR3: TGTGCCAGCAGCCAAGATGCCCCGACAGGACCTTATAGCAATCAGCCCCAGCATTTT. Amino acid sequence: CASSQDAPTGPYSNQPQHF.

This sequence joins TRBV18 and TRBJ1-1, with TRBD1 matching 9 bases. CDR3 length: 14 residues. Trimming at V came to 4 bases and at J to 8 bases, leaving 8 bases not matched to a gene. Germline values: CDR1 KGHSH, CDR2 LQKENI. CDR3 sequence (DNA): TGTGCCAGCTCACTGGGACAGGGCGAGGGGGAAGCTTTCTTT. It encodes CASSLGQGEGEAFF.